The 4 T cell receptor beta chains in this list originate from one sample, sequenced in a study of cytomegalovirus exposure and HLA in healthy donors. Primers: 60 Vbeta forward and 13 Jbeta reverse. Repertoires were generated with immunoSEQ multiplex PCR, while TCRdb's copy carries only in-frame clones and drops some. The sample contains over 70,000 clones, about 67% of which appear only once. The sequenced sample consisted of PBMCs. The source is a human donor in good health.

The chain has TRBV5-1 and TRBJ2-3, with TRBD2 identical over 8 bases. CDR3 length: 14 amino acids. Germline lookup yields CDR1 SGHRS and CDR2 YFSETQ. With 3 bases clipped from V and 5 bases from J, the junction kept 5 bases outside the gene matches. The CDR3 nucleotides read TGCGCCAGCAGCTCCCACGGGGGGGAAGATACGCAGTATTTT. It yields the protein CASSSHGGEDTQYF. Variable domain in full (rest from reference TRBV5-1 and TRBJ2-3): KAGVTQTPRYLIKTRGQQVTLSCSPISGHRSVSWYQQTPGQGLQFLFEYFSETQRNKGNFPGRFSGRQFSNSRSEMNVSTLELGDSALYLCASSSHGGEDTQYFGPGTRLTVL.

This clone was counted many times. The chain uses TRBV10-3 and TRBJ1-5; TRBD1 matches 7 bases. The CDR3 has 15 residues. Trimming cost V 1 base and J 7 bases; bases outside gene matches: 7. Germline V gives CDR1 ENHRY, CDR2 SYGVKD. CDR3 in amino acids: CAISEFLQGGQPQHF. In DNA form, the CDR3 reads TGTGCCATCAGTGAGTTTCTCCAGGGGGGACAGCCCCAGCATTTT.

The rearrangement joins TRBV20-1 to TRBJ1-4; D is undetermined. The CDR3 runs 11 residues. Between the trimmed V and J ends, which lost 5 bases and 13 bases, there was a span of 14 bases. Germline CDR1 reads DFQATT; CDR2 reads SNEGSKA (reference sequence). The CDR3 DNA sequence: TGCAGTGCTCCGGAGCAGTATCGACTGTTTTTT. Its protein product is CSAPEQYRLFF.

In its sample, this clone was seen once. This sequence joins TRBV10-2 and TRBJ2-7, with 9 bases lining up with TRBD1. Germline CDR1 and CDR2: WSHSY and SAAADI. Germline trimming cut 10 bases from V and 7 bases from J; bases unmatched to any gene: 14. The CDR3 is made up of 14 amino acids. The CDR3 bases are TGCGCCACCCTCACCCGGACAGGGGCGGGGGAGCAGTACTTC. Its protein product is CATLTRTGAGEQYF.